This entry features one T cell receptor beta chain sequence. This entry comes from a study of blood T cell repertoires in COVID-19. Across the study: From the United States, Italy and Spain came samples of acute and convalescent COVID-19. PBMCs, B-cell-depleted T cells, or T cells provided the cDNA or gDNA that made up the material.

Original methodology: Estimated nucleated cell counts came from reference gene primer amplification. Assay used: immunoSEQ multiplex PCR; TCRdb lists only in-frame clones, some missing. V and J calls and clone size follow that table, whereas D and trimming were derived from the DNA. Among approximately 90,000 clones listed, 89% were seen once. Germline CDR1 reads SGHDT; CDR2 reads YYEEEE. Trimming pared 3 bases from V and 4 bases from J, leaving 8 bases between. This CDR3 spans 12 amino acids. The specimen was peripheral blood. This clonotype was obtained from a man in his fifties with acute or convalescent COVID-19. The chain employs TRBV5-6 and TRBJ2-7; unclear D gene. The CDR3, as DNA: TGTGCCAGCAGCTCGCCCCTATACGAGCAGTACTTC. Protein: CASSSPLYEQYF.